This TCR beta chain was sequenced for a study of glioma-infiltrating T cells. Study findings and constraints: Gliomas, especially low-grade, showed above-expected tissue-blood divergence; non-neoplastic patients showed below. Only very few CDR3 sequences appeared in both tissue and blood.

In the case of this clonotype: Its specificity is not known. Just one base apart from a much larger clone, this may be a read error.

Per germline, CDR1 WSHSY and CDR2 SAAADI. CDR3 size: 14 residues. V lost 8 bases to trimming and J lost 5 bases; unmatched junction nucleotides: 10. Amplification of TCR alpha and beta CDR3 regions from RNA used iRepertoire nested multiplex PCR. For one-step reverse transcription and amplification, roughly 85-450 ng of tissue mRNA or PBMC total RNA was used. MiXCR, run by TCRdb on the multiplex PCR reads, gives a single entry per CDR3 protein. The repertoire includes approximately 89,000 distinct CDR3 sequences, 23% of them detected once, and approximately 7% sits in the top ten. The sequencing input was glioma tissue, nonneoplastic brain tissue, or PBMCs (not recorded which). This rearrangement joins TRBV10-2 to TRBJ2-5; 8 bases are shared with TRBD2. This receptor was identified in a human donor with low-grade glioma or glioblastoma, undergoing nonglioma brain surgery, or in good health (not recorded which). The CDR3, as DNA: TGCGCCAGCGGGATCGGGGGGGCCGGGGAGACCCAGTACTTC. The encoded protein is CASGIGGAGETQYF.